Sequencing of this T cell receptor (beta chain) was carried out in a study of T cell repertoires in cytomegalovirus infection. Study-level background: Both recently identified HLA-C-restricted and well-studied HLA-B-restricted CMV epitopes were used in the study. An indication of both CMV infection and matching HLA type came from public TCR beta signatures.

Study-level points and caveats: Accumulated public TCR beta family frequency recognized individuals carrying CMV together with the relevant HLA. CMV-specific TCR beta clonotypes restricted by HLA-C were the ones dominating the ex vivo response.

MiXCR, applied by TCRdb to the reads, yields one record per CDR3 protein. The sample holds about 360,000 distinct CDR3 sequences; roughly a third are singletons and the top ten take 13%. In its sample, this clonotype was seen a few times. Its antigen is as yet unknown. Trimming took 5 bases from V and 6 from J; bases not matched to a gene: 9. Germline loops: CDR1 SGHTA, CDR2 FQGNSA. This CDR3 has 16 residues. The sequenced sample was cultured PBMCs, obtained from culture after CMV antigen stimulation. This chain connects TRBV7-2 to TRBJ1-5; 11 nucleotides agree with TRBD1. This clonotype was sampled from a human donor in good health (CMV status not recorded). Some clones in this sample may be carry-over from other donors' samples. The CDR3 bases are TGTGCCAGCAGCCCAGGACAGGGGGCGGGCGGTCAGCCCCAGCATTTT. This sequence encodes CASSPGQGAGGQPQHF.